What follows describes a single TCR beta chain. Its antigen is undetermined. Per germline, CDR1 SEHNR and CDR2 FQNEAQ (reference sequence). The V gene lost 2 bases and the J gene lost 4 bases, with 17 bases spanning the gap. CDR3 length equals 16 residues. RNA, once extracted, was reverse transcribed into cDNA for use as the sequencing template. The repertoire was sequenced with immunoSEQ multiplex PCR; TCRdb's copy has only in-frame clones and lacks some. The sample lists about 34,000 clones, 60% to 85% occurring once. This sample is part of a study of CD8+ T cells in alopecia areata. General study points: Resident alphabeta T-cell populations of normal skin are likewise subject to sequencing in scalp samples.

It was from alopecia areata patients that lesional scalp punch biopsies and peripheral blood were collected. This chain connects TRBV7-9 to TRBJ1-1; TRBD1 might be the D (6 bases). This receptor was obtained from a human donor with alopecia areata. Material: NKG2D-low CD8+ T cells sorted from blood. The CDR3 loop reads CASSLSQGPGGTEAFF. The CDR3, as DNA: TGTGCCAGCAGCTTAAGCCAGGGGCCGGGGGGCACTGAAGCTTTCTTT.